These 23 T cell receptor beta chains were all obtained from the same sample, sequenced in a study of blood T cell repertoires in COVID-19. Profiling relied on immunoSEQ multiplex PCR, and the TCRdb table lists in-frame clones only, not all of them. The repertoire holds 200,000 to 300,000 clones, about 87% seen once, with 4% in the top ten. Sequenced: peripheral blood. The receptors were sampled from a man in his 60s who had recovered from COVID-19.

The chain employs TRBV3-1 (or the pseudogene TRBV3-2) and TRBJ2-5; 7 bases line up with TRBD1. The CDR3 is made up of 15 amino acids. V shed 2 bases, J shed 5 bases, and the junction held 8 bases outside the gene matches. Per germline, CDR1 LGHDT and CDR2 YNNKEL (reference sequence). CDR3 coding DNA: TGTGCCAGCAGCCAACGGATCACAGGGGTGGAGACCCAGTACTTC. It translates to CASSQRITGVETQYF.

The chain is built from TRBV5-5 and TRBJ1-2, with a possible D match to TRBD1 (6 bases). The CDR3 has 14 residues. Trimming took 1 base from V and 4 from J, leaving 11 bases between them. The germline CDR1 and CDR2 sequences are SGHKS and YYEKEE (reference sequence). DNA for the CDR3: TGTGCCAGCAGCTTGAGGGACACGGCCTATGGCTACACCTTC. As protein: CASSLRDTAYGYTF.

The rearrangement uses TRBV11-3 and TRBJ2-1; 8 nucleotides align to TRBD2. V was pared by 1 base and J by 6 bases, with 5 bases of the junction left unmatched. Germline-derived CDR1 and CDR2 are SGHNT and YENEEA. This CDR3 has 15 amino acids. Here the CDR3 DNA reads TGTGCCAGCAGCTTAGCGGGGGGGCCGGTCAATGAGCAGTTCTTC. It specifies CASSLAGGPVNEQFF.

The chain links TRBV5-1 to TRBJ2-5; weak D call: TRBD2 (6 bases). The V end lost 0 bases, the J end lost 5 bases, and 11 bases lay between the germline ends. The germline V gene encodes CDR1 SGHRS and CDR2 YFSETQ. The CDR3 spans 14 residues. The CDR3 coding sequence is TGCGCCAGCAGCTTGGGGGGAGGCCGGGAGACCCAGTACTTC. Translating it yields CASSLGGGRETQYF.

This chain links TRBV6-2 or TRBV6-3 with TRBJ1-5; 11 bases fit TRBD1. V dropped 2 bases and J dropped 8; count of bases not matched to a gene: 5. The CDR3 totals 15 residues. The V gene's germline CDR1 is MNHEY and CDR2 SVGEGT. The DNA for the CDR3 is TGTGCCAGCAGTTACCGGACAGGGGGCAGGGAGCCCCAGCATTTT. Protein: CASSYRTGGREPQHF.

The rearrangement links TRBV11-2 to TRBJ1-4; D is possibly TRBD1 (5 bases). The CDR3 runs to 14 residues. Germline V gives CDR1 SGHAT, CDR2 FQNNGV. Trimming removed 1 base from V and 3 bases from J, with 6 bases in between. The DNA for the CDR3 is TGTGCCAGCAGCTTAGTCAGGGCTAATGAAAAACTGTTTTTT. It is translated as CASSLVRANEKLFF.

This chain joins TRBV4-2 and TRBJ2-3, with 13 bases matching TRBD2. Germline CDR1 and CDR2: LGHNA and YNFKEQ. J gave up 0 bases and V 2 bases, and 8 bases lay outside the gene matches. This CDR3 has 19 residues. The CDR3 reads CASSQRLAGGPISTDTQYF. CDR3 sequence (DNA): TGTGCCAGCAGCCAAAGACTAGCGGGGGGTCCTATTAGCACAGATACGCAGTATTTT.

The chain joins TRBV5-1 to TRBJ1-5, with 10 bases fitting TRBD1. Germline-derived CDR1 and CDR2 are SGHRS and YFSETQ. With V trimmed by 4 bases and J by 5 bases, 6 bases remained unmatched. This CDR3 contains 15 residues. In DNA form, the CDR3 reads TGCGCCAGCAGCACGACAGGGGGCTGGGATCAGCCCCAGCATTTT. Translating gives CASSTTGGWDQPQHF.

This chain links TRBV6-4 with TRBJ1-2; 9 nucleotides match TRBD1. This CDR3 contains 13 residues. Per germline, CDR1 MRHNA and CDR2 SNTAGT. V gave up 5 bases and J gave up 4 bases; unmatched junction bases: 2. The chain's CDR3 is CASSPDRGYGYTF. DNA for the CDR3: TGTGCCAGCAGTCCGGACAGGGGCTATGGCTACACCTTC.

The gene calls are TRBV9 and TRBJ2-1, with 10 bases aligning to TRBD2. In germline, CDR1 is SGDLS, CDR2 YYNGEE. Trimming cost V 4 bases and J 9 bases; bases outside gene matches: 13. This CDR3 spans 16 amino acids. The DNA of the CDR3 is TGTGCCAGCAGCCCGCGAGGCCAGCGGGGGGGCAGTGAGCAGTTCTTC. Translating it yields CASSPRGQRGGSEQFF.

A few counts support this clone. The chain couples TRBV7-2 to TRBJ1-2; D remains unclear. The V gene lost 0 bases and the J gene lost 5 bases, with 7 bases spanning the gap. This CDR3 is 13 amino acids long. Germline-derived CDR1 and CDR2 are SGHTA and FQGNSA. The CDR3 DNA is TGTGCCAGCAGCTTAGCTGTAAATTATGGCTACACCTTC. Translated, it gives CASSLAVNYGYTF.

The CDR3 nucleotides read TGCGCCAGCAGTCACGGCACCCCCCGGGCCGGGGAGCTGTTTTTT. It translates to CASSHGTPRAGELFF. The V and J genes are TRBV23-1 and TRBJ2-2; no definite D call. TRBV23-1 is noted as an ORF with a role that remains uncertain. CDR3 size: 15 residues. Trimming stripped 3 bases from V and 6 bases from J, with 14 bases between.

This chain connects TRBV12-3 or TRBV12-4 to TRBJ1-2; 7 bases map to TRBD1. The V segment lost 7 bases and the J segment 4 bases; nucleotides outside the gene matches: 6. CDR3 length: 13 amino acids. The CDR3 nucleotides are TGTGCCAGCACCCACAGGGGTCTCTATGGCTACACCTTC. This translates into CASTHRGLYGYTF.

This clone has a single count. The chain is built from TRBV11-2 and TRBJ1-1; the match to TRBD1 covers 8 bases. Germline V gene sequence: CDR1 SGHAT, CDR2 FQNNGV. The J segment lost 1 base and the V segment lost 0 bases, leaving 16 bases of the junction unmatched. The CDR3 runs 20 residues. CDR3 in DNA: TGTGCCAGCAGCTTAGAAAGGACAGGGTGGCCTCTCCCCTCGAACACTGAAGCTTTCTTT. The encoded protein is CASSLERTGWPLPSNTEAFF. The entire variable domain, with the rest obtained from reference TRBV11-2 and TRBJ1-1, is as follows: EAGVAQSPRYKIIEKRQSVAFWCNPISGHATLYWYQQILGQGPKLLIQFQNNGVVDDSQLPKDRFSAERLKGVDSTLKIQPAKLEDSAVYLCASSLERTGWPLPSNTEAFFGQGTRLTVV.

This clone was seen a handful of times. V gene TRBV15 combines with J gene TRBJ1-4, with TRBD1 matching over 9 bases. From germline, CDR1 is LNHNV and CDR2 YYDKDF (reference sequence). Unmatched junction bases numbered 3, after V lost 2 bases and J lost 5 bases. The CDR3 totals 15 residues. Here the CDR3 DNA reads TGTGCCACCAGCAGAACGGGGACAGGGAATGAAAAACTGTTTTTT. This translates into CATSRTGTGNEKLFF. The whole variable domain, remainder taken from reference TRBV15 and TRBJ1-4, is DAMVIQNPRYQVTQFGKPVTLSCSQTLNHNVMYWYQQKSSQAPKLLFHYYDKDFNNEADTPDNFQSRRPNTSFCFLDIRSPGLGDTAMYLCATSRTGTGNEKLFFGSGTQLSVL.

This clone was detected only once. The chain employs TRBV3-1 (or the pseudogene TRBV3-2) and TRBJ2-3, with 14 bases matching TRBD2. The CDR3 has 22 residues. Per the germline V gene, CDR1 is LGHDT and CDR2 is YNNKEL (reference sequence). V lost 0 bases to trimming and J lost 5 bases; unmatched junction nucleotides: 19. As DNA, the CDR3 is TGTGCCAGCAGCCAAGAGAGTACAGGGATTGGACTAGCGGGGGGATTCAAAGATACGCAGTATTTT. Amino acids: CASSQESTGIGLAGGFKDTQYF.

V and J are TRBV4-2 and TRBJ1-1, with 11 bases matching TRBD1. V dropped 0 bases and J dropped 3; count of bases not matched to a gene: 12. The V gene's germline CDR1 is LGHNA and CDR2 YNFKEQ. CDR3 length equals 19 residues. CDR3 amino acids: CASSQDGSGQGAPDTEAFF. In DNA form, the CDR3 reads TGTGCCAGCAGCCAAGATGGGTCCGGACAGGGGGCGCCGGACACTGAAGCTTTCTTT.

The chain combines TRBV11-2 with TRBJ1-1, with 7 bases fitting TRBD1. Germline V gene sequence: CDR1 SGHAT, CDR2 FQNNGV. The junction had 4 bases not matched to a gene; V was cut back by 3 bases and J by 0 bases. The CDR3 loop spans 15 amino acids. CDR3 in amino acids: CASSFTGTVNTEAFF. The CDR3 DNA reads as TGTGCCAGCAGCTTTACCGGGACAGTGAACACTGAAGCTTTCTTT. Full variable domain (outside the CDR3, taken from reference TRBV11-2 and TRBJ1-1): EAGVAQSPRYKIIEKRQSVAFWCNPISGHATLYWYQQILGQGPKLLIQFQNNGVVDDSQLPKDRFSAERLKGVDSTLKIQPAKLEDSAVYLCASSFTGTVNTEAFFGQGTRLTVV.

This chain connects TRBV5-1 to TRBJ1-2; 8 bases line up with TRBD1. This CDR3 region has 17 residues. V was clipped by 5 bases and J by 2 bases; unmatched bases: 14. Germline lookup yields CDR1 SGHRS and CDR2 YFSETQ. CDR3 DNA: TGCGCCAGCAGAATATTTGGACAGGGAGGTTGGAACTATGGCTACACCTTC. Encoded protein: CASRIFGQGGWNYGYTF.

The rearrangement joins TRBV29-1 to TRBJ1-4; 8 bases match TRBD1. The V gene end was trimmed by 7 bases and the J gene end by 12 bases; junction bases not matched to a gene: 4. The CDR3 spans 10 residues. Germline CDR1 is SQVTM and CDR2 is ANQGSEA. For the CDR3, the DNA is TGCAGCGCTATGACAGGGGAACTGTTTTTT. As protein: CSAMTGELFF.

V gene TRBV7-9 combines with J gene TRBJ2-5, with D possibly being TRBD1 (6 bases). This CDR3 is built from 15 residues. CDR1 and CDR2 from the germline V gene are SEHNR and FQNEAQ (reference sequence). Trimming stripped 5 bases from V and 1 base from J, with 14 bases between. The CDR3 DNA sequence: TGTGCCAGCAGCCTACAACAGGGTCCCCAAGAGACCCAGTACTTC. As protein: CASSLQQGPQETQYF.

This rearrangement joins TRBV9 to TRBJ2-2; TRBD2 aligns across 12 bases. The CDR3 covers 17 residues. Trimming removed 2 bases from V and 7 bases from J; junction bases left unmatched: 9. Germline CDR1 reads SGDLS; CDR2 reads YYNGEE. The CDR3 loop is CASSVSPPGLAGGELFF. CDR3 coding DNA: TGTGCCAGCAGCGTCTCCCCTCCGGGACTAGCGGGCGGGGAGCTGTTTTTT.

The chain combines TRBV7-2 with TRBJ2-1; the D gene is possibly TRBD1 (6 bases). Germline values: CDR1 SGHTA, CDR2 FQGNSA. CDR3 length: 11 residues. V was pared by 7 bases and J by 13 bases, with 14 bases between. CDR3 residues: CASTEVGQQFF. DNA for the CDR3: TGTGCCAGCACCGAGGTGGGACAACAGTTCTTC.